This record covers a single T cell receptor (beta chain). Antigen unknown. The CDR3 totals 14 residues. The V gene end was trimmed by 6 bases and the J gene end by 6 bases; junction bases not matched to a gene: 10. Germline V lookup: CDR1 LNHDA, CDR2 SQIVND (reference sequence). The data stem from a study of shared clonotypes between healthy human individuals. Overall study context: The donor group consisted of two women and a few men, aged 18 to 49. Study findings and constraints: Sequencing depth was expected to influence donor clonotype sharing. A handful of donors held 5% to 5.5% of naive CD4 clonotypes in common. Generation probability values for non-shared clonotypes were lower than those for clonotypes shared by all four donors.

Measured with immunoSEQ multiplex PCR; TCRdb has only the in-frame clones, and not every one. The repertoire holds 950,000 to 1,100,000 clones, with about 84% as singletons. The clonotype was recovered from a man between 18 and 35 years old in good health. Some clones in this sample may be carry-over from other donors' samples. The chain has TRBV19 and TRBJ2-7, with 8 bases identical to TRBD1. Sequenced input: memory CD4+ T cells from PBMCs. As for subset: CD45RA-negative fraction. CDR3 in amino acids: CASSRGTGLSEQYF. CDR3 nucleotides: TGTGCCAGTAGCCGTGGGACAGGTCTTAGCGAGCAGTACTTC.